These 26 T cell receptor beta chains were all obtained from the same sample, sequenced in a study of T cells in localized non-small cell lung cancer. Some clones are missing from TCRdb's copy, which holds only in-frame ones; the method was immunoSEQ multiplex PCR. This sample carries 20,000 to 30,000 clones, 75% to 95% of them seen once, and the ten largest clones take about 4%. The source material was peripheral blood, sampled before any cancer treatment. The origin of the receptors is a female donor at least 60 years old with stage II squamous cell lung carcinoma.

This clone was observed a handful of times. The J gene is TRBJ1-5, the V gene TRBV30; TRBD1 matches at 8 bases. The CDR3 length is 14 residues. V dropped 3 bases and J dropped 3; count of bases not matched to a gene: 4. CDR1 and CDR2 from the germline V gene are GTSNPN and SVGIG (reference sequence). CDR3 DNA: TGTGCCTGGAGCAGGACAGGGATCAATCAGCCCCAGCATTTT. This encodes CAWSRTGINQPQHF.

This clone was observed a few times. V is TRBV6-5 and J is TRBJ2-3; D is perhaps TRBD2 (6 bases). The germline V gene encodes CDR1 MNHEY and CDR2 SVGAGI. The V end was cut by 5 bases, the J end by 4 bases, with 13 bases between. This CDR3 spans 14 amino acids. CDR3 loop: CASSPGVRADTQYF. The CDR3 nucleotides are TGTGCCAGCAGTCCGGGGGTCCGTGCAGATACGCAGTATTTT.

The J gene is TRBJ1-1, the V gene TRBV18; D unresolved. This CDR3 spans 14 amino acids. Germline V lookup: CDR1 KGHSH, CDR2 LQKENI. V was trimmed by 6 bases and J by 4 bases, leaving 15 bases between them. The CDR3 spells CASSASERGTEAFF. The CDR3 DNA is TGTGCCAGCTCGGCCTCCGAGCGGGGCACTGAAGCTTTCTTT.

This clone showed up just once. For the CDR3, the DNA is TGTGCCTGGAGTGGGTTCGAGCAGCCCTGGGGCAATCAGCCCCAGCATTTT. Protein sequence: CAWSGFEQPWGNQPQHF. This chain connects TRBV30 to TRBJ1-5; no definite D call. The CDR3 extends over 17 amino acids. Deletions cut 1 base from V and 2 bases from J, with 18 bases between. CDR1 GTSNPN and CDR2 SVGIG come from the germline V gene (reference sequence).

The chain carries TRBV7-9 and TRBJ2-7; D is unresolved. Germline values: CDR1 SEHNR, CDR2 FQNEAQ (reference sequence). The CDR3 is 14 residues long. V was trimmed by 1 base and J by 3 bases, leaving 10 bases between them. The CDR3 sequence: CASSLVGADYEQYF. In DNA, the CDR3 is TGTGCCAGCAGCTTAGTAGGTGCCGACTACGAGCAGTACTTC. The complete variable domain, with remaining parts taken from reference TRBV7-9 and TRBJ2-7, reads DTGVSQNPRHKITKRGQNVTFRCDPISEHNRLYWYRQTLGQGPEFLTYFQNEAQLEKSRLLSDRFSAERPKGSFSTLEIQRTEQGDSAMYLCASSLVGADYEQYFGPGTRLTVT.

The V gene is TRBV7-3, the J gene TRBJ1-2; D is perhaps TRBD1 (6 bases). From germline, CDR1 is SGHTA and CDR2 FQGTGA. V was shortened by 11 bases and J by 7 bases, with 23 bases between the two germline ends. The CDR3 consists of 14 residues. The CDR3, as DNA: TGTGCCTTAACAGGGCCGCCCTCGACTGGTGGCTACACCTTC. Translating it yields CALTGPPSTGGYTF.

The chain carries TRBV1 and TRBJ2-7; the D call TRBD1 from the table was never checked on the DNA. TRBV1 is a recognized pseudogene. This CDR3 comprises 19 residues. CDR3 nucleotides: TGCACCAGCAGATGTCGTCCGCCCCACCCGGGACAGGGGTGTTACGAGCAGTACTTC. Residues: CTSRCRPPHPGQGCYEQYF.

The count of this clone is one. V gene TRBV4-1 combines with J gene TRBJ1-5, with a possible D match to TRBD1 (5 bases). Germline V gives CDR1 MGHRA, CDR2 YSYEKL. The CDR3 loop spans 14 amino acids. Between the trimmed V and J ends, which lost 0 bases and 9 bases, there was a span of 12 bases. The CDR3 sequence is CASSQDVGTRPQHF. CDR3 bases: TGCGCCAGCAGCCAAGATGTAGGGACTCGGCCCCAGCATTTT.

The gene calls are TRBV5-1 and TRBJ2-3; D might be TRBD1 or TRBD2, each matching 5 bases. The CDR3 is 15 residues long. Trimming left V 0 bases short and J 6 bases short, with 14 bases between. Per the germline V gene, CDR1 is SGHRS and CDR2 is YFSETQ. For the CDR3, the DNA is TGCGCCAGCAGCTTGGAGGTTAGCGAGGGGGATACGCAGTATTTT. Translated, it gives CASSLEVSEGDTQYF.

The chain uses TRBV2 and TRBJ1-5; 11 bases align to TRBD1. After removal of 5 bases from V and 0 bases from J, the junction contained 6 bases not matched to a gene. Per the germline V gene, CDR1 is SNHLY and CDR2 is FYNNEI. The CDR3 covers 17 residues. CDR3 DNA sequence: TGTGCCAGCAGTCTCGGACAGGGGGCGGGTAGCAATCAGCCCCAGCATTTT. It specifies CASSLGQGAGSNQPQHF.

J is TRBJ1-2 and V is TRBV7-9; D is possibly TRBD1 (5 bases). The CDR3 extends over 13 amino acids. The V end lost 1 base, the J end lost 2 bases, and 5 bases lay between the germline ends. CDR1 SEHNR and CDR2 FQNEAQ come from the germline V gene (reference sequence). CDR3 nucleotide sequence: TGTGCCAGCAGCTTAGGGGGGAACTATGGCTACACCTTC. Translated: CASSLGGNYGYTF.

The V gene is TRBV19, the J gene TRBJ1-5; D call uncertain. The CDR3 is 13 amino acids. Germline V gene data show CDR1 as LNHDA and CDR2 as SQIVND (reference sequence). V dropped 3 bases and J dropped 6 bases, with 9 bases sitting between them. The CDR3 is CASSIERRQPQHF. The CDR3 DNA reads as TGTGCCAGTAGTATCGAAAGGCGTCAGCCCCAGCATTTT.

V is TRBV20-1 and J is TRBJ2-3; no reliable D call. Looked up from germline, CDR1 is DFQATT and CDR2 is SNEGSKA (reference sequence). The CDR3 has 11 amino acids. Deletions cut 6 bases from V and 6 bases from J, with 10 bases between. The CDR3 region has the DNA TGCAGTGCGGCGACTTTGGATACGCAGTATTTT. Translation gives CSAATLDTQYF.

This chain links TRBV6-6 with TRBJ2-2, with unresolved D. This CDR3 has 12 residues. V lost 2 bases, J lost 6 bases, and 4 bases lay in between. Germline CDR1 and CDR2: MNHNY and SVGAGI (reference sequence). The CDR3 DNA sequence: TGTGCCAGCAGTTACCATGCCGGGGAGCTGTTTTTT. Its protein is CASSYHAGELFF.

This clone has just one count. The V call is TRBV7-6, the J call TRBJ2-1; D is perhaps TRBD2 (6 bases). CDR3 length equals 15 residues. Deletions cut 1 base from V and 9 bases from J, with 16 bases between. CDR1 and CDR2 from the germline V gene are SGHVS and FNYEAQ. The CDR3 here is CASSLVEGRRGEQFF. CDR3 bases: TGTGCCAGCAGCTTAGTGGAGGGACGGAGGGGTGAGCAGTTCTTC. The whole variable domain, filled in from reference TRBV7-6 and TRBJ2-1, reads GAGVSQSPRYKVTKRGQDVALRCDPISGHVSLYWYRQALGQGPEFLTYFNYEAQQDKSGLPNDRFSAERPEGSISTLTIQRTEQRDSAMYRCASSLVEGRRGEQFFGPGTRLTVL.

This clone was recorded only once. The V and J genes are TRBV13 and TRBJ2-1; possibly TRBD1 for D (6 bases). Between the trimmed V and J ends, which lost 5 bases and 6 bases, there was a span of 14 bases. CDR3 size: 14 residues. Germline CDR1 and CDR2: PRHDT and FYEKMQ (reference sequence). The CDR3 DNA sequence: TGTGCCAGCAGCGCTACCCGACAGGTCAATGAGCAGTTCTTC. Amino acid sequence: CASSATRQVNEQFF.

The genes are TRBV11-2 and TRBJ1-2; TRBD1 agrees at 7 bases. CDR3 length: 16 residues. The V segment lost 5 bases and the J segment 2 bases; nucleotides outside the gene matches: 11. CDR1 is SGHAT, CDR2 FQNNGV, per germline. As DNA, the CDR3 is TGTGCCAGCAGCCAATGGGAGGGGGCAATGAACTATGGCTACACCTTC. Translating it yields CASSQWEGAMNYGYTF.

V and J are TRBV5-4 and TRBJ2-5, with 7 nucleotides matching TRBD1. CDR1 and CDR2 from the germline V gene are SGHNT and YYREEE (reference sequence). The CDR3 runs to 14 residues. The ends lost 5 bases at V and 3 bases at J; junction bases unmatched: 7. The CDR3 DNA sequence: TGTGCCAGCAGTTTGACAGGGATTGAAGAGACCCAGTACTTC. This sequence encodes CASSLTGIEETQYF.

This rearrangement joins TRBV18 to TRBJ2-3; D gene unclear. V lost 3 bases and J 2 bases, leaving 9 bases between the germline ends. This CDR3 is built from 14 residues. Germline CDR1 reads KGHSH; CDR2 reads LQKENI. CDR3 sequence reads: CASSPQVNTDTQYF. The CDR3 DNA reads TGTGCCAGCTCACCCCAAGTTAACACAGATACGCAGTATTTT.

The chain joins TRBV2 to TRBJ2-7; TRBD2 aligns across 15 bases. The CDR3 is 14 amino acids. CDR1 and CDR2 from the germline V gene are SNHLY and FYNNEI. Trimming removed 6 bases from V and 4 bases from J; junction bases left unmatched: 1. CDR3 loop: CASRGTSGGYEQYF. The DNA for the CDR3 is TGTGCCAGCAGAGGGACTAGCGGGGGGTACGAGCAGTACTTC.

This sequence joins TRBV23-1 and TRBJ1-1, with 7 bases identical to TRBD1. TRBV23-1 belongs to the ORF category, with a function that is uncertain. Trimming removed 2 bases from V and 0 bases from J; junction bases left unmatched: 9. CDR3 length equals 17 residues. CDR3 in DNA: TGCGCCAGCAGTCAAGGGGACAGAAAGCTCATGAACACTGAAGCTTTCTTT. This gives the protein CASSQGDRKLMNTEAFF.

V usage is TRBV19 and J usage is TRBJ1-1; D uncertain. There are 13 residues in the CDR3. Looked up from germline, CDR1 is LNHDA and CDR2 is SQIVND (reference sequence). Trimming shortened V by 4 bases and J by 2 bases, and 8 bases separated the two germline ends. CDR3 in amino acids: CASSKNRNTEAFF. The CDR3 bases are TGTGCCAGTAGTAAGAACAGAAACACTGAAGCTTTCTTT.

The rearrangement joins TRBV9 to TRBJ2-3; 11 bases align to TRBD1. CDR3 length: 17 residues. V was clipped by 4 bases and J by 3 bases; unmatched bases: 10. CDR1 and CDR2 (germline): SGDLS, YYNGEE. CDR3 region: CASSPRTGGGETDTQYF. Written as DNA, the CDR3 is TGTGCCAGCAGCCCGAGGACAGGGGGCGGTGAGACAGATACGCAGTATTTT.

This clone was picked up a small number of times. The chain couples TRBV5-5 to TRBJ1-5; D remains ambiguous. The CDR3 contains 15 residues. V was cut by 0 bases and J by 0 bases, with 7 bases left in between. Germline CDR1 is SGHKS and CDR2 is YYEKEE (reference sequence). CDR3 bases: TGTGCCAGCAGCTTGGCCATGAGTAGCAATCAGCCCCAGCATTTT. This codes for CASSLAMSSNQPQHF.

The J gene is TRBJ2-7, the V gene TRBV7-2, with 12 bases fitting TRBD2. V shed 1 base, J shed 4 bases, and the junction held 14 bases outside the gene matches. CDR1 is SGHTA and CDR2 is FQGNSA in the germline V gene. There are 19 residues in the CDR3. The CDR3 DNA is TGTGCCAGCAGCTTAGGGGACAGCTTGACTAGCGGGGGCTTATACGAGCAGTACTTC. Protein product: CASSLGDSLTSGGLYEQYF.

The gene calls are TRBV29-1 and TRBJ2-5; TRBD2 aligns across 9 bases. The V and J ends lost 7 bases and 5 bases, in that order; junction bases with no gene match: 5. The CDR3 spans 12 residues. The V gene's germline CDR1 is SQVTM and CDR2 ANQGSEA. CDR3 residues: CSGRLAAETQYF. The CDR3, as DNA: TGCAGCGGCCGACTAGCGGCGGAGACCCAGTACTTC.